Below, one T cell receptor (beta chain) is given with its context. Its cognate antigen has yet to be identified. Base qualities were left out, and no much larger clone turns up one base away. From the germline V gene, CDR1 is MNHEY and CDR2 is SVGAGI. V and J lose 5 bases and 10 bases, and a span of 23 bases separates them. From its cysteine to its phenylalanine, the CDR3 spans 15 amino acids. Just CDR3 DNA is preserved here, 45 bases in frame from base 1. This sample was taken from a study of tumor-infiltrating lymphocytes in localized non-small cell lung cancer (dated by TCRdb to the early 2020s). For context, the study as a whole: The cohort covered several histologies, both smokers and never-smokers, and patients whose samples were collected after neoadjuvant chemotherapy. In total, the ICON cohort was made up of approximately 140 surgical patients who had localized non-small cell lung cancer and whose tumors were resected. Each patient contributed resected tumor tissue and uninvolved lung tissue from the same patient, described as non-adjacent to the tumor. Flow cytometry, multiplex immunofluorescence, RNA-seq, exome sequencing and proteomics were applied to the same patients as TCR sequencing, which was one of several integrated assays. A total of over 45 patients were included in the paired tumor versus uninvolved lung comparison of immunoSEQ T-cell fraction.

ICON enrollment began in April 2016, and the last patient was enrolled in 2018. From a subcohort of some 80 patients, fresh tumor and matched uninvolved tissue were collected for in-depth immune analyses, including TCR sequencing. No cell sorting was done, and TCR sequencing was instead run on DNA isolated from bulk tissue. Study-level results and caveats: In line with immunofluorescence CD3 counts, TCRbeta sequencing supported higher T cell infiltration in tumors compared with uninvolved lung tissue. Because different assays used different pieces of the same tissue, intratumor heterogeneity could not be separated from technical variation. Recurrence-free survival showed no association with tumor T-cell fraction from TCR sequencing (p = 0.61). The TCR-derived T-cell fraction showed no difference between the flow cytometry-defined immunotypes IM1 (good prognosis) and IM2 (poor prognosis). Since assay coverage differed from patient to patient depending on how much tissue was available, TCR sequencing was done for only a subset of the cohort.

The T-cell fraction in tumor and uninvolved lung tissue was provided by TCR sequencing with the immunoSEQ assay. The published analysis was carried out like this. To analyze survival, patients were divided into a high T-cell fraction group (upper tertile) and a low T-cell fraction group (lower two tertiles), and the two groups were compared using a log-rank test. A signed-rank test was used to test differences in T-cell fraction between paired tumor and uninvolved lung samples. Drawn from immuneACCESS, this table holds only the in-frame rearrangements with V and J called that TCRdb kept. Clones are partly lost; checked studies trace under half to an unresolved V gene and leave the rest unexplained. Clone size and the V and J calls come from that table; the DNA yielded D and trimming. This sample holds some 7,800 clones; roughly 82% were observed only once. The ten largest clones represent 5.1% of the sample.

This sequence originates from a human donor with non-small cell lung cancer. The sequence joins TRBV6-5 to TRBJ1-1, with no D gene named confidently. Sequencing was carried out using lung tumor tissue. The CDR3 reads as follows: CASSLRPQEIGGAFF. The sequenced DNA: TGTGCCAGCAGTCTTCGCCCTCAGGAAATAGGTGGAGCTTTCTTT.